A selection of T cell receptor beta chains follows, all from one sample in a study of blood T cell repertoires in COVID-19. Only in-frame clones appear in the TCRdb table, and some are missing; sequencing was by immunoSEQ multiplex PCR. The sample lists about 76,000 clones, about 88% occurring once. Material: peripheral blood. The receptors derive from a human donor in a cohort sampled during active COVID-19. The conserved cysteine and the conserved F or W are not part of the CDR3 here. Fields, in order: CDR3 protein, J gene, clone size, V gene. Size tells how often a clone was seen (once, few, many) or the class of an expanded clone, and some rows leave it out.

CDR3 protein: ASSPRTGGSTDTQY; J gene: TRBJ2-3; clone size: .; V gene: TRBV11-3
CDR3 protein: ASSETSEQY; J gene: TRBJ2-7; clone size: .; V gene: TRBV2
CDR3 protein: ASSLGSSSYNEQF; J gene: TRBJ2-1; clone size: .; V gene: TRBV11-1
CDR3 protein: ASSQAPQIGVTGELF; J gene: TRBJ2-2; clone size: .; V gene: TRBV4-1
CDR3 protein: ASSFSLQGSKNIQY; J gene: TRBJ2-4; clone size: .; V gene: TRBV28
CDR3 protein: ASSGGQGKSPLH; J gene: TRBJ1-6; clone size: .; V gene: TRBV2
CDR3 protein: ASRPNRDRVNNEQF; J gene: TRBJ2-1; clone size: .; V gene: TRBV7-9
CDR3 protein: ASSYTSAWGNTEAF; J gene: TRBJ1-1; clone size: .; V gene: TRBV6-5
CDR3 protein: ASSPSSGGIAKNIQY; J gene: TRBJ2-4; clone size: once; V gene: TRBV6-6
CDR3 protein: ASSSRGPGETQY; J gene: TRBJ2-5; clone size: .; V gene: TRBV5-1
CDR3 protein: AISVTGGTVNQPQH; J gene: TRBJ1-5; clone size: few; V gene: TRBV10-3
CDR3 protein: ASSYDRGSTNTEAF; J gene: TRBJ1-1; clone size: .; V gene: TRBV18
CDR3 protein: ASSSQLAGGNNNEQF; J gene: TRBJ2-1; clone size: few; V gene: TRBV7-3
CDR3 protein: ASSIVGRITEAF; J gene: TRBJ1-1; clone size: .; V gene: TRBV19
CDR3 protein: ASSYSTGVLNTEAF; J gene: TRBJ1-1; clone size: .; V gene: TRBV6-5
CDR3 protein: ASSESRLAFQETQY; J gene: TRBJ2-5; clone size: .; V gene: TRBV25-1
CDR3 protein: ASSPRRSTDTQY; J gene: TRBJ2-3; clone size: .; V gene: TRBV3-1/TRBV3-2
CDR3 protein: ASSSPGGGAVETQY; J gene: TRBJ2-5; clone size: few; V gene: TRBV11-2
CDR3 protein: ACMTGTGDLWYGYT; J gene: TRBJ1-2; clone size: .; V gene: TRBV30
CDR3 protein: ASSPIGTVDNEQF; J gene: TRBJ2-1; clone size: .; V gene: TRBV18
CDR3 protein: ASSPPGLAGSVQY; J gene: TRBJ2-7; clone size: .; V gene: TRBV28
CDR3 protein: ASSVEPGRGGNTIY; J gene: TRBJ1-3; clone size: .; V gene: TRBV9
CDR3 protein: ASSEVREQPQH; J gene: TRBJ1-5; clone size: .; V gene: TRBV2
CDR3 protein: ASSLNSPLH; J gene: TRBJ1-6; clone size: .; V gene: TRBV28
CDR3 protein: ASSGPGRGNQPQH; J gene: TRBJ1-5; clone size: .; V gene: TRBV25-1